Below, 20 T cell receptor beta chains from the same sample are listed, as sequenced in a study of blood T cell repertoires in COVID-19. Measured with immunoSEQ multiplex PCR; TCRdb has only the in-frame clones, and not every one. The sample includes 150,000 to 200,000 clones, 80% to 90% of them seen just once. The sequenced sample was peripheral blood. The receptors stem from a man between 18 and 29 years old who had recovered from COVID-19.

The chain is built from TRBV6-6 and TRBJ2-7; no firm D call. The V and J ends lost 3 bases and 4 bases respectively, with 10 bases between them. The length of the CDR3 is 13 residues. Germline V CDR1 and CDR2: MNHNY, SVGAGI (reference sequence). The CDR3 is CASSYGLRYEQYF. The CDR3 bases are TGTGCCAGCAGTTATGGGCTCAGGTACGAGCAGTACTTC.

The CDR3 loop is CASRDMTGSNYGYTF. CDR3 sequence (DNA): TGTGCCAGCAGGGACATGACAGGGAGCAACTATGGCTACACCTTC. V gene TRBV7-9 combines with J gene TRBJ1-2, with 7 bases fitting TRBD1. From germline, CDR1 is SEHNR and CDR2 FQNEAQ (reference sequence). The V and J ends lost 6 bases and 2 bases, in that order; junction bases with no gene match: 9. The CDR3 sequence is 15 residues long.

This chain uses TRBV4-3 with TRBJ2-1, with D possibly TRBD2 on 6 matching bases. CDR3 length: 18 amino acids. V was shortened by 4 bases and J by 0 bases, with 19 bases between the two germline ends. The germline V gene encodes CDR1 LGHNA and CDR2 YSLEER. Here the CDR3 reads CASSPGVSGTTSYNEQFF. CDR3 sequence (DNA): TGCGCCAGCAGCCCGGGGGTGAGCGGTACCACCTCCTACAATGAGCAGTTCTTC.

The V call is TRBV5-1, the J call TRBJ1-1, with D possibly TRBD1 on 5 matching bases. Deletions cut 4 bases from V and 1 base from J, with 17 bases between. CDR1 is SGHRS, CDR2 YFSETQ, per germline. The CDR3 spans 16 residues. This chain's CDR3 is CASSVSRVNRNTEAFF. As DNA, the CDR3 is TGCGCCAGCAGCGTGAGCAGGGTTAACAGGAACACTGAAGCTTTCTTT.

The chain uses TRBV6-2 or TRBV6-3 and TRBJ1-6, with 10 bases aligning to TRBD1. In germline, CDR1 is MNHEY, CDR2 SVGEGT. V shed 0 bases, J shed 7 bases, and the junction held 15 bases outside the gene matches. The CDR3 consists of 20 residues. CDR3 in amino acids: CASSYSIARDRGLLNSPLHF. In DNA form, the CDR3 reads TGTGCCAGCAGTTACTCGATTGCGAGAGACAGGGGGCTTTTGAATTCACCCCTCCACTTT.

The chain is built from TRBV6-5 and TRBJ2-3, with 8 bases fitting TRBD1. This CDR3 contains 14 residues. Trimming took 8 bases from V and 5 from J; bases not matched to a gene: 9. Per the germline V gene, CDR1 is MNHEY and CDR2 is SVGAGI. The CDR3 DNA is TGTGCCAGCCGTCGACAGGGGTTGATAGATACGCAGTATTTT. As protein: CASRRQGLIDTQYF.

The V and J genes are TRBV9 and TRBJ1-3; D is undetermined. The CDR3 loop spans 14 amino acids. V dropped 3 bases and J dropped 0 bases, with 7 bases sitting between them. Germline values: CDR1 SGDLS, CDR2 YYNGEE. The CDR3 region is CASSAQSSGNTIYF. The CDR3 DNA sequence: TGTGCCAGCAGCGCACAGAGCTCTGGAAACACCATATATTTT. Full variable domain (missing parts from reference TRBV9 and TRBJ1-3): DSGVTQTPKHLITATGQRVTLRCSPRSGDLSVYWYQQSLDQGLQFLIQYYNGEERAKGNILERFSAQQFPDLHSELNLSSLELGDSALYFCASSAQSSGNTIYFGEGSWLTVV.

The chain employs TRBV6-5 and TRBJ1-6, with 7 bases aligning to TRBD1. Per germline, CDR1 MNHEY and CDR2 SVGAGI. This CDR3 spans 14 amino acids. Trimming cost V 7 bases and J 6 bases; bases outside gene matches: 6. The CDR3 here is CASINRGPNSPLHF. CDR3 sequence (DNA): TGTGCCAGCATTAACAGGGGTCCTAATTCACCCCTCCACTTT.

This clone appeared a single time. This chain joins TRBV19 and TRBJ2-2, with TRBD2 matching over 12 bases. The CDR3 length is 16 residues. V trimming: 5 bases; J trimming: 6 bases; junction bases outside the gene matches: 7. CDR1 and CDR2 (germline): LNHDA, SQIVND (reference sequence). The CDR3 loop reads CASSGSSGRASGELFF. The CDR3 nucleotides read TGTGCCAGTAGTGGATCTAGCGGGAGGGCCTCCGGGGAGCTGTTTTTT.

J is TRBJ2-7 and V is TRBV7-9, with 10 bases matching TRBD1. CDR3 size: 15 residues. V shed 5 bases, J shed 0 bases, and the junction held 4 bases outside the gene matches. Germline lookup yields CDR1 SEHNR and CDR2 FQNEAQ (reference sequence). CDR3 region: CASSPRQGASYEQYF. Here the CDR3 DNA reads TGTGCCAGCAGCCCTAGACAGGGGGCCTCCTACGAGCAGTACTTC.

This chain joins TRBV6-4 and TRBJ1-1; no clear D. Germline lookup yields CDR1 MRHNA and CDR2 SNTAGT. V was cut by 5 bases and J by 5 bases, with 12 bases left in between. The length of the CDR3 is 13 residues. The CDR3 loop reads CASSRLPGTEAFF. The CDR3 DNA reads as TGTGCCAGCAGTCGCCTTCCGGGGACTGAAGCTTTCTTT.

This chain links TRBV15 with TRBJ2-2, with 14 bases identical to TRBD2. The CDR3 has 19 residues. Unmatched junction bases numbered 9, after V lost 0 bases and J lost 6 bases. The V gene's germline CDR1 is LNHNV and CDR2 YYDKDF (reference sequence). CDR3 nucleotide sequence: TGTGCCACCAGCAGAGATCGGCCCCTGACTAGCGGGAGGGCCGGGGAGCTGTTTTTT. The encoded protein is CATSRDRPLTSGRAGELFF.

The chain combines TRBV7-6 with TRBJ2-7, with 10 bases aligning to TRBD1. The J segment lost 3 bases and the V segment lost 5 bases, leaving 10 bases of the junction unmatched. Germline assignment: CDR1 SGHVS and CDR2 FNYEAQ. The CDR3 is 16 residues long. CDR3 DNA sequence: TGTGCCAGCAGCCCCGAATGGACAGGGGGGGGCTACGAGCAGTACTTC. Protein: CASSPEWTGGGYEQYF.

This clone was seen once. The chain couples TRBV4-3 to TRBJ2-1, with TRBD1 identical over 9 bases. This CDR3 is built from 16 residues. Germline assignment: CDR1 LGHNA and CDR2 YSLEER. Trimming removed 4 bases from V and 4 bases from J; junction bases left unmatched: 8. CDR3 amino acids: CASSPSTGGSYNEQFF. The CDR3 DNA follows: TGCGCCAGCAGCCCTTCGACAGGGGGTAGTTACAATGAGCAGTTCTTC.

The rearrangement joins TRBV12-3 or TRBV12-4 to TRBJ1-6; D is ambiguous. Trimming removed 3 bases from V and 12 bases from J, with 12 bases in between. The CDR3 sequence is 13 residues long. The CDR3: CASSFEVTGPLHF. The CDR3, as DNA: TGTGCCAGCAGTTTTGAAGTTACGGGACCCCTCCACTTT.

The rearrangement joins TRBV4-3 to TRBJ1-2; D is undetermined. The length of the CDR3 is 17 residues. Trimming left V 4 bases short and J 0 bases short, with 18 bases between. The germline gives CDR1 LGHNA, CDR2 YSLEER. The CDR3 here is CASSPTRGTVANYGYTF. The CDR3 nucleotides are TGCGCCAGCAGCCCAACGCGAGGTACCGTAGCTAACTATGGCTACACCTTC.

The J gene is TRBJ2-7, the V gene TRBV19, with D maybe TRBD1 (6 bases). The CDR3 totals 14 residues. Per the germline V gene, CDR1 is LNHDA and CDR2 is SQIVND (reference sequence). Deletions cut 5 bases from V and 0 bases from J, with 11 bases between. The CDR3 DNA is TGTGCCAGTAGTTACAGGGTAAGCTCCTACGAGCAGTACTTC. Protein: CASSYRVSSYEQYF.

CDR3 nucleotide sequence: TGTGCCAGCAGCCTAACTAGCGGGCACCTAAATGAGCAGTTCTTC. Amino acid sequence: CASSLTSGHLNEQFF. The chain employs TRBV7-6 and TRBJ2-1, with 9 bases fitting TRBD2. V shed 5 bases and J 7 bases; nucleotides not matched to a gene: 9. The CDR3 covers 15 residues. Germline V gene data show CDR1 as SGHVS and CDR2 as FNYEAQ.

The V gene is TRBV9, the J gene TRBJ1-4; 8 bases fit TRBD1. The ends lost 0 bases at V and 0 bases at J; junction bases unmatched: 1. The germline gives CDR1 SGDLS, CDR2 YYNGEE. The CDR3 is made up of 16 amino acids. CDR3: CASSVGTGSTNEKLFF. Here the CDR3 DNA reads TGTGCCAGCAGCGTAGGGACAGGGTCAACTAATGAAAAACTGTTTTTT.

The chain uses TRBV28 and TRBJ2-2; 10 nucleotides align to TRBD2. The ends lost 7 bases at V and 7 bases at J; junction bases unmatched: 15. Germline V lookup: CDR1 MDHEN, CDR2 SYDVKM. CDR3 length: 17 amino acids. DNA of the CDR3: TGTGCCAGCACCTTTGGGGGCCTAGCGGGAGTCAACGGGGAGCTGTTTTTT. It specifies CASTFGGLAGVNGELFF.